The sequence of this T cell receptor beta chain was determined in a study of cytomegalovirus exposure and HLA in healthy donors. PCR was performed using 60 Vbeta and 13 Jbeta primers. This table comes from immunoSEQ multiplex PCR, and its TCRdb copy is limited to in-frame clones, with some not included. This sample has 35,000 to 45,000 clones, with around 56% found just once. Sequenced sample: PBMCs. This receptor was obtained from a man between 60 and 75 years old in good health and CMV-seronegative.

The CDR3 is CASSGTGGISEQYF. CDR3 bases: TGTGCCAGCAGTGGGACAGGCGGGATCTCCGAGCAGTACTTC. The chain joins TRBV6-5 to TRBJ2-7; 8 bases map to TRBD1. Unmatched junction bases numbered 9, after V lost 5 bases and J lost 6 bases. Germline V gene data show CDR1 as MNHEY and CDR2 as SVGAGI. The CDR3 is made up of 14 amino acids.